These 2 T cell receptor beta chains share one sample of origin, sequenced in a study of blood T cell repertoires in COVID-19. The repertoire was sequenced with immunoSEQ multiplex PCR; TCRdb's copy has only in-frame clones and lacks some. The repertoire has 160,000 or so clones, about 86% of them found once; the top ten carry 9% to 12%. Sample: peripheral blood. These receptors originate from a woman aged 70-85 years with COVID-19, enrolled during active disease.

The rearrangement links TRBV14 to TRBJ2-1; 7 nucleotides align to TRBD1. Germline V gives CDR1 SGHDN, CDR2 FVKESK. The V and J ends lost 3 bases and 2 bases, in that order; junction bases with no gene match: 10. This CDR3 contains 17 residues. The CDR3 sequence is CASSHQRTGLTYNEQFF. The CDR3, as DNA: TGTGCCAGCAGCCATCAGAGGACAGGCCTAACCTACAATGAGCAGTTCTTC.

V gene TRBV29-1 combines with J gene TRBJ1-1; D is perhaps TRBD1 (5 bases). Per the germline V gene, CDR1 is SQVTM and CDR2 is ANQGSEA. V was clipped by 4 bases and J by 5 bases, with 8 bases between them. The CDR3 is made up of 11 amino acids. Written as DNA, the CDR3 is TGCAGCGTTGGGGGGGATACTGAAGCTTTCTTT. Residues: CSVGGDTEAFF. Looking up the rest from reference TRBV29-1 and TRBJ1-1 gives the full variable domain: SAVISQKPSRDICQRGTSLTIQCQVDSQVTMMFWYRQQPGQSLTLIATANQGSEATYESGFVIDKFPISRPNLTFSTLTVSNMSPEDSSIYLCSVGGDTEAFFGQGTRLTVV.